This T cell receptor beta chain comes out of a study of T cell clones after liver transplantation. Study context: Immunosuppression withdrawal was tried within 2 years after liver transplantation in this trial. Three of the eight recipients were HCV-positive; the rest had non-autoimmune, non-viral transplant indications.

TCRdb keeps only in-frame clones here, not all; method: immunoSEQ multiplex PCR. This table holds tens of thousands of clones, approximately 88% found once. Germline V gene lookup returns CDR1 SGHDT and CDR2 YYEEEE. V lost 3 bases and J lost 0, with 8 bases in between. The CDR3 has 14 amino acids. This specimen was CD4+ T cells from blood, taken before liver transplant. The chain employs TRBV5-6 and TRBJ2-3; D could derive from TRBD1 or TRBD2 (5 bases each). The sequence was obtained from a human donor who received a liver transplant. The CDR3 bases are TGTGCCAGCAGCTCGGGACGGAGCACAGATACGCAGTATTTT. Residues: CASSSGRSTDTQYF.